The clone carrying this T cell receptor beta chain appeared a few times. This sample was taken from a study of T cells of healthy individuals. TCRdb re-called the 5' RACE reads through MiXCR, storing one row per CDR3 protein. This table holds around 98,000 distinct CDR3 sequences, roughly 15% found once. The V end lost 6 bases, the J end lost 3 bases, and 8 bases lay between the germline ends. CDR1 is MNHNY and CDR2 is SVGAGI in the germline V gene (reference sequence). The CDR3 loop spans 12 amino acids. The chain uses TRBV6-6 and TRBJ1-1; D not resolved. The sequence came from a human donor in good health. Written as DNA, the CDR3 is TGTGCCAGCAGGGGGTTGGACACTGAAGCTTTCTTT. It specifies CASRGLDTEAFF.